Following are 25 T cell receptor beta chains from one sample sequenced in a study of cytomegalovirus exposure and HLA in healthy donors. PCR primers comprised 60 Vbeta and 13 Jbeta primers. The repertoire was sequenced with immunoSEQ multiplex PCR; TCRdb's copy has only in-frame clones and lacks some. The sample lists fewer than 140,000 clones, roughly 82% occurring once. The sequencing sample was made of PBMCs. Source of these receptors: a man aged 50-60 years in good health and CMV-seronegative.

V gene TRBV11-2 combines with J gene TRBJ1-2; 7 nucleotides match TRBD1. Trimming cost V 5 bases and J 1 base; bases outside gene matches: 4. The germline V gene has CDR1 SGHAT and CDR2 FQNNGV. This CDR3 contains 14 residues. As DNA, the CDR3 is TGTGCCAGCAGCCCTCAGGGGGGTAACTATGGCTACACCTTC. Amino acid sequence: CASSPQGGNYGYTF.

This clone was seen only once. The chain combines TRBV5-1 with TRBJ1-4; 8 positions match TRBD1. Germline V gene sequence: CDR1 SGHRS, CDR2 YFSETQ. Unmatched junction bases numbered 5, after V lost 2 bases and J lost 8 bases. CDR3 length: 14 amino acids. CDR3 bases: TGCGCCAGCAGCTTAACAGGGGGACCGGAAAAACTGTTTTTT. Encoded protein: CASSLTGGPEKLFF.

The chain recombines TRBV2 with TRBJ1-1; tentative D call: TRBD1 (6 bases). The CDR3 covers 13 residues. V lost 7 bases and J lost 6, with 15 bases in between. Per germline, CDR1 SNHLY and CDR2 FYNNEI. The CDR3 loop is CASTPRGFAEAFF. CDR3 coding DNA: TGTGCCAGCACCCCCAGGGGATTCGCTGAAGCTTTCTTT.

Only a few counts were recorded for this clone. The gene calls are TRBV10-3 and TRBJ1-5; a weak D match, TRBD1 (6 bases). This CDR3 spans 14 amino acids. CDR1 ENHRY and CDR2 SYGVKD come from the germline V gene. V lost 4 bases to trimming and J lost 2 bases, with 9 bases between them. CDR3 amino acids: CAISGQDRNQPQHF. CDR3 nucleotides: TGTGCCATCAGTGGACAGGATCGCAATCAGCCCCAGCATTTT.

The J gene is TRBJ1-5, the V gene TRBV4-1; D perhaps matches TRBD1 (6 bases). V lost 1 base and J 3 bases, leaving 10 bases between the germline ends. Germline V gene data show CDR1 as MGHRA and CDR2 as YSYEKL. This CDR3 region has 15 residues. The CDR3 DNA reads TGCGCCAGCAGCCAAGGTCGGGGGGCCAATCAGCCCCAGCATTTT. Translation gives CASSQGRGANQPQHF.

J is TRBJ2-1 and V is TRBV18, with TRBD2 matching over 9 bases. This CDR3 is built from 15 residues. Germline CDR1 and CDR2: KGHSH and LQKENI. V was pared by 4 bases and J by 8 bases, with 9 bases of the junction left unmatched. CDR3: CASSLTSGYSDEQFF. The CDR3 nucleotides read TGTGCCAGCTCACTGACTAGCGGCTATTCAGATGAGCAGTTCTTC. The entire variable domain, with the rest obtained from reference TRBV18 and TRBJ2-1, is as follows: NAGVMQNPRHLVRRRGQEARLRCSPMKGHSHVYWYRQLPEEGLKFMVYLQKENIIDESGMPKERFSAEFPKEGPSILRIQQVVRGDSAAYFCASSLTSGYSDEQFFGPGTRLTVL.

The chain is built from TRBV5-4 and TRBJ1-3; perhaps TRBD1 as D (5 bases). The CDR3 is made up of 19 amino acids. Trimming removed 3 bases from V and 2 bases from J, with 24 bases in between. The germline V gene encodes CDR1 SGHNT and CDR2 YYREEE (reference sequence). The CDR3: CASSSRQSTPTSPGNTIYF. The CDR3, as DNA: TGTGCCAGCAGCTCTAGACAGAGTACTCCTACCTCACCTGGAAACACCATATATTTT.

A single count supports this clone. The chain links TRBV19 to TRBJ1-5; possibly TRBD1 for D (6 bases). CDR3 length: 16 amino acids. V lost 3 bases and J lost 4, with 16 bases in between. In germline, CDR1 is LNHDA, CDR2 SQIVND (reference sequence). The CDR3 sequence is CASSIPGHSWNQPQHF. The CDR3 coding sequence is TGTGCCAGTAGTATCCCGGGACACTCTTGGAATCAGCCCCAGCATTTT.

This clone has just a few counts. This rearrangement joins TRBV7-9 to TRBJ1-1; D is uncertain. V was cut by 4 bases and J by 1 base, with 4 bases left in between. The germline V gene has CDR1 SEHNR and CDR2 FQNEAQ (reference sequence). The CDR3 covers 12 residues. The CDR3 loop reads CASSSWNTEAFF. CDR3 nucleotide sequence: TGTGCCAGCAGCTCCTGGAACACTGAAGCTTTCTTT. The complete variable domain, with remaining parts taken from reference TRBV7-9 and TRBJ1-1, reads DTGVSQNPRHKITKRGQNVTFRCDPISEHNRLYWYRQTLGQGPEFLTYFQNEAQLEKSRLLSDRFSAERPKGSFSTLEIQRTEQGDSAMYLCASSSWNTEAFFGQGTRLTVV.

This chain joins TRBV30 and TRBJ1-1; no clear D gene. Trimming cost V 3 bases and J 1 base, with 6 bases left between them. The CDR3 has 12 residues. Germline CDR1 GTSNPN, CDR2 SVGIG (reference sequence). As DNA, the CDR3 is TGTGCCTGGAGGGGCTCGAACACTGAAGCTTTCTTT. It encodes CAWRGSNTEAFF.

This chain links TRBV5-1 with TRBJ1-1, with D uncertain. Germline assignment: CDR1 SGHRS and CDR2 YFSETQ. The CDR3 consists of 14 residues. Deletions cut 3 bases from V and 1 base from J, with 10 bases between. DNA of the CDR3: TGCGCCAGCAGCTCTCAGGCCCAGAACACTGAAGCTTTCTTT. Its translation is CASSSQAQNTEAFF.

The DNA of the CDR3 is TGTGCCAGCAGTGAGGACTACTCTGGAAACACCATATATTTT. Protein product: CASSEDYSGNTIYF. The V and J genes are TRBV2 and TRBJ1-3, with D hard to call. CDR1 and CDR2 (germline): SNHLY, FYNNEI. V was shortened by 3 bases and J by 0 bases, with 6 bases between the two germline ends. This CDR3 is built from 14 residues.

This chain uses TRBV19 with TRBJ1-5, with 10 nucleotides matching TRBD1. The CDR3 contains 18 residues. Germline V lookup: CDR1 LNHDA, CDR2 SQIVND (reference sequence). V dropped 2 bases and J dropped 5; count of bases not matched to a gene: 12. The chain's CDR3 is CASSIRASGTGVDQPQHF. The CDR3 DNA reads TGTGCCAGTAGTATAAGGGCCTCCGGGACAGGGGTTGATCAGCCCCAGCATTTT.

J is TRBJ2-1 and V is TRBV18, with a possible D match to TRBD2 (5 bases). The V end was cut by 2 bases, the J end by 5 bases, with 7 bases between. Germline V gene data show CDR1 as KGHSH and CDR2 as LQKENI. The CDR3 runs to 13 residues. CDR3 coding DNA: TGTGCCAGCTCACCAAACGGGGACAATGAGCAGTTCTTC. It codes for CASSPNGDNEQFF.

DNA of the CDR3: TGTGCCACCAGCAGACTTAGGGGGGACAGGGTACAAGATACGCAGTATTTT. Translation gives CATSRLRGDRVQDTQYF. The rearrangement uses TRBV15 and TRBJ2-3; 9 bases match TRBD1. Trimming cost V 2 bases and J 5 bases; bases outside gene matches: 11. The CDR3 covers 17 residues. The germline V gene encodes CDR1 LNHNV and CDR2 YYDKDF (reference sequence).

J is TRBJ2-3 and V is TRBV27; 8 bases agree with TRBD2. V dropped 2 bases and J dropped 5; count of bases not matched to a gene: 9. Germline assignment: CDR1 MNHEY and CDR2 SMNVEV (reference sequence). This CDR3 spans 16 amino acids. CDR3 nucleotides: TGTGCCAGCAGTTTAGTCGGGGGGGGGCCGGGAGATACGCAGTATTTT. Its translation is CASSLVGGGPGDTQYF.

The J gene is TRBJ1-3, the V gene TRBV2, with D possibly TRBD1 on 6 matching bases. The germline CDR1 and CDR2 sequences are SNHLY and FYNNEI. This CDR3 region has 16 residues. Trimming removed 6 bases at V and 0 bases at J, with 15 bases between. The CDR3 is CASRPRQEFSGNTIYF. DNA of the CDR3: TGTGCCAGCAGACCCAGACAGGAATTCTCTGGAAACACCATATATTTT.

This sequence joins TRBV7-2 and TRBJ1-2; D possibly corresponds to TRBD1 (5 bases). The V gene lost 10 bases and the J gene lost 5 bases, with 23 bases spanning the gap. Germline values: CDR1 SGHTA, CDR2 FQGNSA. The CDR3 runs 15 residues. CDR3 loop: CATLPGALSSYGYTF. In DNA form, the CDR3 reads TGTGCCACCTTACCTGGGGCCCTTTCTTCATATGGCTACACCTTC.

The rearrangement joins TRBV15 to TRBJ2-5; TRBD1 matches 10 bases. J gave up 5 bases and V 2 bases, and 14 bases lay outside the gene matches. CDR1 is LNHNV and CDR2 is YYDKDF in the germline V gene (reference sequence). This CDR3 has 18 amino acids. CDR3 bases: TGTGCCACCAGCAGACCCACTACCGGGACAGGGGTTGGGGAGACCCAGTACTTC. It yields the protein CATSRPTTGTGVGETQYF.

The chain couples TRBV21-1 to TRBJ2-1; the DNA was not compared with TRBD2, the D call given in the table. TRBV21-1 is a pseudogene segment. The CDR3 extends over 17 amino acids. The CDR3 nucleotides are TGTGCCAGCAGCAAACGACTAGCGGAGAGCTCCTACAATGAGCAGTTCTTC. It encodes CASSKRLAESSYNEQFF.

The genes are TRBV7-8 and TRBJ1-1; 7 bases map to TRBD1. The V segment lost 3 bases and the J segment 5 bases; nucleotides outside the gene matches: 12. Looked up from germline, CDR1 is SGHVS and CDR2 is FQNEAQ. The CDR3 covers 16 residues. The chain's CDR3 is CASSFRTGYRTTEAFF. CDR3 nucleotides: TGTGCCAGCAGCTTTCGGACAGGCTACCGAACAACTGAAGCTTTCTTT. Together with reference TRBV7-8 and TRBJ1-1, the CDR3 gives the full variable domain: GAGVSQSPRYKVAKRGQDVALRCDPISGHVSLFWYQQALGQGPEFLTYFQNEAQLDKSGLPSDRFFAERPEGSVSTLKIQRTQQEDSAVYLCASSFRTGYRTTEAFFGQGTRLTVV.

The chain is built from TRBV5-6 and TRBJ2-7; possibly TRBD2 for D (6 bases). V lost 4 bases and J lost 7, with 12 bases in between. The CDR3 is made up of 12 amino acids. Germline V gene sequence: CDR1 SGHDT, CDR2 YYEEEE. CDR3 sequence (DNA): TGTGCCAGCAGCCGGGACTGGGGGGAGCAGTACGTC. Protein sequence: CASSRDWGEQYV.

This clone has just a few counts. The chain uses TRBV13 and TRBJ1-2, with 9 bases aligning to TRBD1. CDR3 length: 17 residues. The trim removed 5 bases at V and 3 bases at J, leaving 13 bases unmatched. Germline CDR1 is PRHDT and CDR2 is FYEKMQ (reference sequence). The DNA for the CDR3 is TGTGCCAGCAGCCTTGCCCGTGCGGGACAGGGATACTATGGCTACACCTTC. Translation: CASSLARAGQGYYGYTF.

This sequence joins TRBV29-1 and TRBJ2-3; 12 bases align to TRBD2. CDR3 length equals 13 residues. Germline CDR1 reads SQVTM; CDR2 reads ANQGSEA. V lost 6 bases to trimming and J lost 4 bases; unmatched junction nucleotides: 2. CDR3 amino acids: CSVRTSGADTQYF. DNA for the CDR3: TGCAGCGTCCGGACTAGCGGGGCAGATACGCAGTATTTT.

The chain carries TRBV5-1 and TRBJ1-1; D unresolved. This CDR3 has 16 amino acids. Germline CDR1 reads SGHRS; CDR2 reads YFSETQ. Trimming shortened V by 4 bases and J by 4 bases, and 20 bases separated the two germline ends. CDR3 sequence: CASSPRQNGMTTEAFF. CDR3 nucleotides: TGCGCCAGCAGCCCTCGACAAAATGGTATGACCACTGAAGCTTTCTTT.